The source of this TCR beta chain is a study of T cells after yellow fever vaccination (dated by TCRdb to 2018 to 2020). Study-level background: The SMART-Seq v4 Ultra Low Input RNA kit was used to prepare libraries from fractions with low cell numbers. To follow T-cell clones before and after primary and booster YFV17D yellow fever vaccination, bulk TCR alpha and beta repertoires were sequenced over time. Two healthy male donors, one aged 18 to 30 and one aged 30 to 40 years, made up the cohort. Bulk PBMC replicates and cell subsets were isolated from blood drawn at multiple timepoints before and after both primary and secondary immunization.

V is pruned by 4 bases and J by 6 bases, leaving 10 bases of the junction without a gene match. Via the germline V gene, CDR1 is SGHTA and CDR2 FQGTGA. The CDR3 measures 15 amino acids from cysteine to phenylalanine. Only the CDR3 DNA is retained, 45 bases long and in frame from the first base. This clonotype has only a few counts. This receptor's antigen is unknown. The record has no base qualities; no much larger clone is one base away. The sample's treatment or condition label is to be understood as: live attenuated yellow fever vaccine strain. At each blood-draw timepoint, two biological replicates of bulk PBMCs were collected. PBMCs were isolated from peripheral blood using a standard Ficoll-Paque protocol. RNA was extracted with TriZol from bulk PBMCs, CD4 and CD8 fractions, and dextramer-positive and dextramer-negative fractions. TCR cDNA was synthesized by 5'RACE template switching, which introduced a universal primer site and unique molecular identifiers. Priming for cDNA synthesis came from both the TCR alpha and TCR beta constant segments. Library amplification involved two PCR steps, and the second step added sample barcodes and sequencing adapters. Sequencing of the libraries was done on either Illumina HiSeq 2500 (2x100 bp) or NovaSeq (2x150 bp). The study's own analysis went as follows. Reads were demultiplexed and collapsed into UMI consensus sequences with MIGEC, and V(D)J alignment was performed with MiXCR. Clonotypes responding to the vaccine were identified with edgeR on replicate PBMC samples, with the criteria of FDR below 0.01 and a log2 fold change above 5 up to day 15. Each bulk clonotype was labeled CD4 or CD8 based on which sequenced repertoire, CD4 or CD8, contained the clonotype at higher abundance. The raw public reads went through TCRdb reprocessing: fastp at Q25, MiXCR clone calling, in-frame beta chains kept. Identical CDR3 protein sequences are pooled into one entry, listed with their most common genes and DNA. The V and J calls were determined by TCRdb, not by the authors. The sample data list under 600,000 distinct CDR3 sequences, and approximately 15% of these were observed just once. Of the sample, more than 13% is held by the ten largest clones.

Study-level results and caveats: Because the study included only a couple of donors, the extent to which the findings can be generalized is limited. After the booster, most of the clones that had expanded following primary vaccination were detected again (96% of CD4 and 80% to 90% of CD8), which suggests that memory was broadly maintained. A small share of clonotypes occurred in both CD4 and CD8 compartments, likely arising from convergent recombination. FACS-sorted repertoires could contain abundant contaminating clonotypes from the bulk population, so computational filtering was required. Compared with the primary T-cell response, the secondary T-cell response was faster but weaker, reaching its peak on day 5 rather than on day 15.

The source of this sequence is a man aged 30 to 45 who received the YFV17D yellow fever vaccine. This chain is built from TRBV7-3 and TRBJ1-1; 8 central bases correspond to TRBD1. The specimen was PBMCs, collected on the day of the yellow fever booster vaccination. The DNA sequence is TGTGCCAGCAGCTCGACAGGGGCCCTTTTTGCTGAAGCTTTCTTT. Translated, it gives CASSSTGALFAEAFF.